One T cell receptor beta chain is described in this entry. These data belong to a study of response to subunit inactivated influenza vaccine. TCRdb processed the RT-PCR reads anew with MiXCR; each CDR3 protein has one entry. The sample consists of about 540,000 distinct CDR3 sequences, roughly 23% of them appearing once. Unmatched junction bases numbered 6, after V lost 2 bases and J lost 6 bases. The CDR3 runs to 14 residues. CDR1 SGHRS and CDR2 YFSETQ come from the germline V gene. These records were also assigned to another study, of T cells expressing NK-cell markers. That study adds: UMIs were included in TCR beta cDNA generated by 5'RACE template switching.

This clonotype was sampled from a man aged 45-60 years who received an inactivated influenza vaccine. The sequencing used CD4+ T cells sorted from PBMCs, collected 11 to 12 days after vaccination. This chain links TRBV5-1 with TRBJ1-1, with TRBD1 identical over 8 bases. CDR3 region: CASSFQGADAEAFF. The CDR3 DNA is TGCGCCAGCAGCTTTCAGGGGGCGGACGCTGAAGCTTTCTTT.